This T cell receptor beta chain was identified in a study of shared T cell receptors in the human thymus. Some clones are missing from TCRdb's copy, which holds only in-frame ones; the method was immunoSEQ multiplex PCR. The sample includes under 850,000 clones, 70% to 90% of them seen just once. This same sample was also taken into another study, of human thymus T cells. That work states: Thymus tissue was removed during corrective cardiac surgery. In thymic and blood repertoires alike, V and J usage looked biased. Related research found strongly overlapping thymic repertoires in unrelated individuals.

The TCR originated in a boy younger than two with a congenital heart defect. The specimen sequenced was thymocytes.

Here the CDR3 DNA reads TGTGCCAGCAGCGTAAAGGGGAGGACTAGCGGGAGTCAGGAGACCCAGTACTTC. This encodes CASSVKGRTSGSQETQYF. The chain joins TRBV9 to TRBJ2-5; 13 bases agree with TRBD2. This CDR3 has 18 residues. V shed 1 base, J shed 5 bases, and the junction held 11 bases outside the gene matches. CDR1 is SGDLS and CDR2 is YYNGEE in the germline V gene.